This passage covers 26 T cell receptor beta chains from one sample sequenced in a study of T cells after yellow fever vaccination. TCRdb passed the 5' RACE reads through MiXCR, listing each CDR3 protein once. Among approximately 600,000 distinct CDR3 sequences listed, 10% to 15% were seen once. The sequencing used PBMCs, collected on the day of the yellow fever booster vaccination. Every receptor here comes from a man under 40 who received the YFV17D yellow fever vaccine.

The chain has TRBV12-3 or TRBV12-4 and TRBJ1-4; tentatively, D is TRBD1 (5 bases). This CDR3 contains 15 residues. Trimming took off 1 base at V and 7 bases at J, with 13 bases between the two ends. This CDR3 is CASSLGGLRGEKLFF. CDR3 DNA sequence: TGTGCCAGCAGTTTAGGGGGACTCCGGGGTGAAAAACTGTTTTTT.

A few counts support this clonotype. V usage is TRBV7-8 and J usage is TRBJ2-3; D perhaps matches TRBD2 (6 bases). The germline V gene has CDR1 SGHVS and CDR2 FQNEAQ. The CDR3 is 14 amino acids. Trimming took 4 bases from V and 6 from J, leaving 14 bases between them. The CDR3 reads CASSSVGAGDTQYF. Here the CDR3 DNA reads TGTGCCAGCAGCTCAGTGGGAGCGGGTGATACGCAGTATTTT.

The rearrangement joins TRBV11-1 to TRBJ1-2; D is uncertain. Trimming left V 4 bases short and J 6 bases short, with 9 bases between. Germline V gene lookup returns CDR1 SGHAT and CDR2 FQDESV (reference sequence). This CDR3 comprises 12 residues. CDR3: CASSSGEDGYTF. In DNA, the CDR3 is TGTGCCAGCAGCTCAGGAGAAGATGGCTACACCTTC.

The chain recombines TRBV7-9 with TRBJ2-5, with 9 bases fitting TRBD2. The CDR3 contains 15 residues. Germline CDR1 and CDR2: SEHNR and FQNEAQ (reference sequence). J lost 5 bases, V lost 1 base, and 5 bases had no gene match. DNA of the CDR3: TGTGCCAGCAGCTTAGTAGCGGGAGTGGCGGAGACCCAGTACTTC. It is translated as CASSLVAGVAETQYF.

This clonotype was seen a few times. This rearrangement joins TRBV12-3 or TRBV12-4 to TRBJ2-7; 10 bases agree with TRBD1. J was trimmed by 6 bases and V by 6 bases; bases with no gene match: 8. CDR3 length equals 14 residues. The CDR3 here is CASRRGTGAGEQYF. In nucleotides, the CDR3 is TGTGCCAGCAGACGTGGGACAGGGGCCGGCGAGCAGTACTTC.

V is TRBV7-9 and J is TRBJ2-2; D ambiguous. The CDR3 totals 17 residues. Germline CDR1 is SEHNR and CDR2 is FQNEAQ (reference sequence). Trimming left V 3 bases short and J 0 bases short, with 14 bases between. DNA of the CDR3: TGTGCCAGCAGCTTCCCCCTAGAGGTTGCGAACACCGGGGAGCTGTTTTTT. It codes for CASSFPLEVANTGELFF. Looking up the rest from reference TRBV7-9 and TRBJ2-2 gives the full variable domain: DTGVSQNPRHKITKRGQNVTFRCDPISEHNRLYWYRQTLGQGPEFLTYFQNEAQLEKSRLLSDRFSAERPKGSFSTLEIQRTEQGDSAMYLCASSFPLEVANTGELFFGEGSRLTVL.

A few counts support this clonotype. The rearrangement joins TRBV11-1 to TRBJ2-1; TRBD1 aligns across 9 bases. Germline assignment: CDR1 SGHAT and CDR2 FQDESV (reference sequence). J was trimmed by 4 bases and V by 5 bases; bases with no gene match: 9. CDR3 size: 16 residues. CDR3 coding DNA: TGTGCCAGCAGCGCGCCCGACAGGGGGACTTACAATGAGCAGTTCTTC. Its translation: CASSAPDRGTYNEQFF. Combining the CDR3 with reference TRBV11-1 and TRBJ2-1 gives the whole variable domain EAEVAQSPRYKITEKSQAVAFWCDPISGHATLYWYRQILGQGPELLVQFQDESVVDDSQLPKDRFSAERLKGVDSTLKIQPAELGDSAMYLCASSAPDRGTYNEQFFGPGTRLTVL.

This clonotype was counted only a few times. This chain links TRBV25-1 with TRBJ2-2; D is unclear. Trimming removed 5 bases at V and 1 base at J, with 14 bases between. Germline V gene lookup returns CDR1 MGHDK and CDR2 SYGVNS. The CDR3 is made up of 16 amino acids. The CDR3: CASSRASGVNTGELFF. The CDR3 DNA reads as TGTGCCAGCAGTCGGGCGAGTGGGGTGAACACCGGGGAGCTGTTTTTT.

The V and J genes are TRBV10-3 and TRBJ1-2, with TRBD1 matching over 8 bases. After removal of 6 bases from V and 6 bases from J, the junction contained 6 bases not matched to a gene. The CDR3 runs to 13 residues. Germline CDR1 is ENHRY and CDR2 is SYGVKD. CDR3 residues: CAIRGQGSNGYTF. Here the CDR3 DNA reads TGTGCCATCAGAGGACAGGGATCGAATGGCTACACCTTC.

The genes are TRBV7-6 and TRBJ1-5, with a tentative D call TRBD1 (6 bases). There are 15 residues in the CDR3. CDR1 is SGHVS and CDR2 is FNYEAQ in the germline V gene. The V gene lost 4 bases and the J gene lost 3 bases, with 13 bases spanning the gap. The CDR3 DNA reads as TGTGCCAGCAGCTCCAAACAGGGAAACAATCAGCCCCAGCATTTT. Encoded protein: CASSSKQGNNQPQHF. Combining the CDR3 with reference TRBV7-6 and TRBJ1-5 gives the whole variable domain GAGVSQSPRYKVTKRGQDVALRCDPISGHVSLYWYRQALGQGPEFLTYFNYEAQQDKSGLPNDRFSAERPEGSISTLTIQRTEQRDSAMYRCASSSKQGNNQPQHFGDGTRLSIL.

This chain joins TRBV15 and TRBJ1-5, with D maybe TRBD1 (5 bases). V was cut by 5 bases and J by 5 bases, with 13 bases left in between. Per germline, CDR1 LNHNV and CDR2 YYDKDF (reference sequence). The length of the CDR3 is 14 residues. The CDR3 is CATSGGRTDQPQHF. DNA for the CDR3: TGTGCCACCAGCGGGGGACGGACCGATCAGCCCCAGCATTTT.

This clonotype was detected a few times. The chain is built from TRBV12-3 or TRBV12-4 and TRBJ1-1; possibly TRBD1 for D (5 bases). The CDR3 covers 16 residues. V was cut by 6 bases and J by 2 bases, with 19 bases left in between. The CDR3 DNA follows: TGTGCCAGCAGAACCACCGGGACGGCAGCCAACACTGAAGCTTTCTTT. This gives the protein CASRTTGTAANTEAFF.

For the CDR3, the DNA is TGTGCCAGCAGTTGGGACAGGGGACAGCAAGAGACCCAGTACTTC. This translates into CASSWDRGQQETQYF. The V and J genes are TRBV2 and TRBJ2-5; 10 bases fit TRBD1. CDR3 length: 15 amino acids. V trimming: 5 bases; J trimming: 2 bases; junction bases outside the gene matches: 5. The germline V gene has CDR1 SNHLY and CDR2 FYNNEI.

The J gene is TRBJ2-7, the V gene TRBV5-6; D is tentatively TRBD1 or TRBD2 (5 bases each). Germline CDR1 SGHDT, CDR2 YYEEEE. This CDR3 comprises 14 residues. Between the trimmed V and J ends, which lost 5 bases and 2 bases, there was a span of 14 bases. CDR3 coding DNA: TGTGCCAGCAGGACTCGGGGACGACCCTACGAGCAGTACTTC. Its translation is CASRTRGRPYEQYF.

A few counts support this clonotype. V is TRBV4-2 and J is TRBJ2-7, with D maybe TRBD1 (5 bases). The V end was cut by 3 bases, the J end by 4 bases, with 10 bases between. The length of the CDR3 is 13 residues. The germline V gene encodes CDR1 LGHNA and CDR2 YNFKEQ. The CDR3 sequence is CASSHTGSYEQYF. Written as DNA, the CDR3 is TGTGCCAGCAGCCACACAGGAAGTTACGAGCAGTACTTC.

This clonotype has just a few counts. The chain joins TRBV20-1 to TRBJ1-1; D gene ambiguous. CDR3 length: 12 residues. Germline CDR1 DFQATT, CDR2 SNEGSKA (reference sequence). The V end lost 4 bases, the J end lost 5 bases, and 11 bases lay between the germline ends. CDR3 nucleotide sequence: TGCAGTGCTAAGTTTCAGACTACTGAAGCTTTCTTT. As protein: CSAKFQTTEAFF.

The chain combines TRBV28 with TRBJ2-2; D call uncertain. Germline loops: CDR1 MDHEN, CDR2 SYDVKM. Trimming removed 7 bases from V and 2 bases from J, with 11 bases in between. This CDR3 is 14 amino acids long. This CDR3 reads CASINSLNTGELFF. CDR3 sequence (DNA): TGTGCCAGCATTAACAGTCTTAACACCGGGGAGCTGTTTTTT.

The chain uses TRBV12-3 or TRBV12-4 and TRBJ1-2, with unresolved D. Trimming pared 3 bases from V and 1 base from J, leaving 9 bases between. The CDR3 runs 14 residues. CDR3 nucleotides: TGTGCCAGCAGTTTTCCAGCAGTTAACTATGGCTACACCTTC. Protein: CASSFPAVNYGYTF.

This clonotype was detected only a few times. V is TRBV4-3 and J is TRBJ1-2, with 9 bases that match TRBD1. The CDR3 totals 16 residues. Germline V gives CDR1 LGHNA, CDR2 YSLEER. The J segment lost 6 bases and the V segment lost 3 bases, leaving 11 bases of the junction unmatched. CDR3 residues: CASSQFTGTGRHGYTF. CDR3 sequence (DNA): TGCGCCAGCAGCCAGTTTACCGGGACAGGGCGGCATGGCTACACCTTC.

There are a few counts of this clonotype. V is TRBV6-1 and J is TRBJ1-6; 8 bases are shared with TRBD1. This CDR3 is 15 amino acids long. Germline V gene data show CDR1 as MNHNS and CDR2 as SASEGT. V gave up 4 bases and J gave up 9 bases; unmatched junction bases: 8. The CDR3 coding sequence is TGTGCCAGCAGTGCCGACAGGGGCGGGAGTTCACCCCTCCACTTT. It translates to CASSADRGGSSPLHF.

This clonotype was observed a few times. V and J are TRBV20-1 and TRBJ2-1, with TRBD1 matching 8 bases. V was clipped by 3 bases and J by 3 bases; unmatched bases: 7. Germline CDR1 DFQATT, CDR2 SNEGSKA (reference sequence). This CDR3 spans 15 amino acids. The DNA of the CDR3 is TGCAGTGCTAGTTCCGGGACAGGAGGCTACAATGAGCAGTTCTTC. Its protein is CSASSGTGGYNEQFF.

The table lists this clonotype with a few counts. This chain connects TRBV28 to TRBJ1-5; D gene ambiguous. Trimming shortened V by 8 bases and J by 0 bases, and 8 bases separated the two germline ends. CDR3 length equals 13 residues. Germline V CDR1 and CDR2: MDHEN, SYDVKM. This CDR3 reads CASQGYSNQPQHF. The CDR3 DNA reads as TGTGCCAGCCAAGGTTATAGCAATCAGCCCCAGCATTTT.

This clonotype was picked up a small number of times. The chain is built from TRBV3-1 and TRBJ1-1; no definite D call. The CDR3 runs to 16 residues. Trimming pared 4 bases from V and 1 base from J, leaving 16 bases between. CDR1 is LGHDT and CDR2 is YNNKEL in the germline V gene (reference sequence). CDR3 sequence reads: CASSPRLNPRNTEAFF. As DNA, the CDR3 is TGTGCCAGCAGCCCCAGGTTGAACCCACGGAACACTGAAGCTTTCTTT.

V usage is TRBV6-2 or TRBV6-3 and J usage is TRBJ2-3; the match to TRBD2 covers 16 bases. V trimming: 0 bases; J trimming: 1 base; junction bases outside the gene matches: 10. Germline loops: CDR1 MNHEY, CDR2 SVGEGT. CDR3 size: 21 residues. CDR3 nucleotides: TGTGCCAGCAGTTACTCGGTACCCGGGACTAGCGGGAGGGCACGCACAGATACGCAGTATTTT. Its protein product is CASSYSVPGTSGRARTDTQYF.

This clonotype came up a few times. The chain couples TRBV11-2 to TRBJ2-7; the match to TRBD2 covers 7 bases. The germline CDR1 and CDR2 sequences are SGHAT and FQNNGV. J lost 0 bases, V lost 4 bases, and 21 bases had no gene match. There are 20 residues in the CDR3. CDR3 residues: CASSYLVGGRAFLSSYEQYF. CDR3 in DNA: TGTGCCAGCAGCTACCTGGTTGGGGGGAGGGCTTTCTTGAGCTCCTACGAGCAGTACTTC.

This clonotype was seen at least ten times. This rearrangement joins TRBV3-1 to TRBJ1-1; 9 bases align to TRBD1. Germline CDR1 is LGHDT and CDR2 is YNNKEL (reference sequence). V was pared by 6 bases and J by 6 bases, with 8 bases of the junction left unmatched. The CDR3 is made up of 14 amino acids. CDR3 nucleotides: TGTGCCAGCAGTCTACAGGGGGCTCAGGCTGAAGCTTTCTTT. Encoded protein: CASSLQGAQAEAFF.